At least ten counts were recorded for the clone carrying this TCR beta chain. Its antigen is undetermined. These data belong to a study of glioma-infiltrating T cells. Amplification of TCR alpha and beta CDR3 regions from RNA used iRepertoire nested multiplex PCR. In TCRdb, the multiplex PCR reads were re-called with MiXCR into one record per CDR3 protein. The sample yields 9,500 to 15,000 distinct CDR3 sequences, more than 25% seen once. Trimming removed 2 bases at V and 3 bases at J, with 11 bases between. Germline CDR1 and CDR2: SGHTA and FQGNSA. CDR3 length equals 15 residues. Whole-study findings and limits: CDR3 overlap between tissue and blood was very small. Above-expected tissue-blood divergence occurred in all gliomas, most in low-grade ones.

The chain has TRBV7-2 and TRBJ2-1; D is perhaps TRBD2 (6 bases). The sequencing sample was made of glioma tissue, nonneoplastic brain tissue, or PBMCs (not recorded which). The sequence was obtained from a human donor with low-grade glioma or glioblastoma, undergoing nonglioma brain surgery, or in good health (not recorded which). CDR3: CASSLSGVGYNEQFF. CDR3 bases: TGTGCCAGCAGCTTATCGGGGGTGGGCTACAATGAGCAGTTCTTC.